Listed here are 6 T cell receptor beta chains from one sample, sequenced in a study of blood T cell repertoires in COVID-19 (dated by TCRdb to about 2020). The library was built by means of the immunoSEQ multiplex PCR assay. TCRdb limited this immuneACCESS table to in-frame rearrangements with V and J called. A share of clones is missing; checked studies link under half to unresolved V genes, and the rest is unexplained. The sample table holds approximately 69,000 clones, of which about 82% were seen once. The ten largest make up 1.5% to 2% of the sample. The sequenced sample was peripheral blood. These receptors all come from a woman aged 55-69 years with acute or convalescent COVID-19.

CDR3 loop: CATSRKGVESYEKLFF. The CDR3 nucleotides read TGTGCCACCAGCAGAAAAGGTGTGGAGAGTTATGAAAAACTGTTTTTT. The chain has TRBV15 and TRBJ1-4; D call uncertain. V shed 2 bases and J shed 6 bases, with 16 bases lying between them. The CDR3 loop spans 16 amino acids. CDR1 and CDR2 (germline): LNHNV, YYDKDF (reference sequence).

This clone has a handful of counts. The genes are TRBV7-3 and TRBJ2-1; D call uncertain. This CDR3 is 14 amino acids long. Germline CDR1 and CDR2: SGHTA and FQGTGA. Trimming shortened V by 5 bases and J by 2 bases, and 10 bases separated the two germline ends. CDR3 nucleotides: TGTGCCAGCAGCCCTATGGGCACCTACAATGAGCAGTTCTTC. Its translation: CASSPMGTYNEQFF.

The rearrangement joins TRBV24-1 to TRBJ1-2; 12 bases are shared with TRBD1. J gave up 8 bases and V 4 bases, and 1 base lay outside the gene matches. Germline V CDR1 and CDR2: KGHDR, SFDVKD. This CDR3 is 13 amino acids long. The CDR3 protein is CATSEGTGGGYTF. The CDR3 nucleotides are TGTGCCACCAGTGAAGGGACAGGGGGCGGCTACACCTTC.

V is TRBV11-2 and J is TRBJ2-3; D might be TRBD1 (5 bases). The V gene lost 5 bases and the J gene lost 1 base, with 22 bases spanning the gap. The CDR3 sequence is 18 residues long. Germline assignment: CDR1 SGHAT and CDR2 FQNNGV. CDR3 in amino acids: CASSGAISHETRTDTQYF. The CDR3 bases are TGTGCCAGCAGCGGGGCCATAAGCCACGAAACCCGCACAGATACGCAGTATTTT.

This clone was counted only a few times. This chain uses TRBV10-3 with TRBJ1-5; D perhaps matches TRBD1 (5 bases). The V gene's germline CDR1 is ENHRY and CDR2 SYGVKD. V gave up 1 base and J gave up 1 base, with 8 bases separating them. The CDR3 has 15 residues. In nucleotides, the CDR3 is TGTGCCATCAGTGAGTTTAGGGGAAGCAATCAGCCCCAGCATTTT. Translated: CAISEFRGSNQPQHF.

The V gene is TRBV30, the J gene TRBJ1-5; possibly TRBD1 for D (6 bases). Germline V gene lookup returns CDR1 GTSNPN and CDR2 SVGIG (reference sequence). V lost 2 bases and J lost 2, with 10 bases in between. This CDR3 region has 14 residues. DNA of the CDR3: TGTGCCTGGAGTAGGGGGTCGGGCAATCAGCCCCAGCATTTT. As protein: CAWSRGSGNQPQHF.